These 4 T cell receptor beta chains share one sample of origin, sequenced in a study of sequential checkpoint blockade in melanoma. The repertoire was sequenced with immunoSEQ multiplex PCR; TCRdb's copy has only in-frame clones and lacks some. Counted here are tens of thousands of clones, 65% to 75% occurring once; the ten biggest clones make up about 20%. Stated treatment: randomized to nivolumab then ipilimumab (arm A) or the reverse (arm B). The specimen comprised CD8+ T cells sorted from blood (inferred from file names), sampled from a patient given nivolumab and ipilimumab in sequence. The origin of the receptors is a human donor with melanoma.

This clone rates as medium-sized. The chain has TRBV6-1 and TRBJ1-2; possible D gene TRBD1, 5 bases. Trimming removed 6 bases at V and 4 bases at J, with 15 bases between. The germline CDR1 and CDR2 sequences are MNHNS and SASEGT. This CDR3 is built from 14 residues. The CDR3 region is CASSLGQEVYGYTF. The CDR3 bases are TGTGCCAGCAGCCTCGGACAAGAAGTCTATGGCTACACCTTC.

The chain combines TRBV2 with TRBJ1-1; D uncertain. Germline assignment: CDR1 SNHLY and CDR2 FYNNEI. V gave up 0 bases and J gave up 11 bases, with 7 bases separating them. The CDR3 is 11 amino acids. The CDR3 coding sequence is TGTGCCAGCAGTGAAGCGTTCGGGGCTTTCTTT. Protein sequence: CASSEAFGAFF.

This clone was recorded only once. V is TRBV19 and J is TRBJ2-1; TRBD2 matches 9 bases. V was clipped by 2 bases and J by 9 bases; unmatched bases: 17. The CDR3 contains 18 residues. Per germline, CDR1 LNHDA and CDR2 SQIVND (reference sequence). Written as DNA, the CDR3 is TGTGCCAGTAGTATATCCCCCGGTTTAGCGGGGGCTACGATTGAGCAGTTCTTC. Translating it yields CASSISPGLAGATIEQFF.

The chain is built from TRBV2 and TRBJ1-1; a possible D gene is TRBD1 (5 bases). Trimming removed 3 bases at V and 2 bases at J, with 19 bases between. Germline-derived CDR1 and CDR2 are SNHLY and FYNNEI. CDR3 length: 17 residues. Written as DNA, the CDR3 is TGTGCCAGCAGTGAGGGGCACAGCCTCTCGACCAACACTGAAGCTTTCTTT. Translating it yields CASSEGHSLSTNTEAFF.